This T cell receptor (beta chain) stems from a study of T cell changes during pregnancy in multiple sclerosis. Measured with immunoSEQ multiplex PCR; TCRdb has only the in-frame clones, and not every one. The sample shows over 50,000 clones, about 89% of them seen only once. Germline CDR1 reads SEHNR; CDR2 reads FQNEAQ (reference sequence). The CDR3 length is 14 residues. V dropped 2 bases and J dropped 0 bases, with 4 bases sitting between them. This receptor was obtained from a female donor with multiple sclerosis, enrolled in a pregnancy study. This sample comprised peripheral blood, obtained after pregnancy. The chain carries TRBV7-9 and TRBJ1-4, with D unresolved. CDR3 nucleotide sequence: TGTGCCAGCAGCTTATCCGCAACTAATGAAAAACTGTTTTTT. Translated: CASSLSATNEKLFF.